This T cell receptor beta chain was sequenced for a study of Ad26.COV2.S vaccination and SARS-CoV-2 variants. Across the study: The donor was enrolled in the Ad26.COV2.S arm of the COV1001 trial. General study results and limits: The TCR-based breadth and depth measures might underestimate overall T cell responses.

Method: immunoSEQ multiplex PCR; TCRdb's copy keeps in-frame clones and lacks some. The sample holds about 410,000 clones, around 92% seen once. The CDR3 has 19 amino acids. The V and J ends lost 3 bases and 0 bases respectively, with 18 bases between them. Germline V gives CDR1 LNHDA, CDR2 SQIVND (reference sequence). The sample's treatment: 15 to 20 received Ad26.COV2.S at low or high dose, single or two shots; roughly 5 received placebo; per-sample allocation not given. All samples were drawn on day 63, counting from the first vaccine or placebo injection. Built on an Ad26 vector, the vaccine expressed Wuhan-strain SARS-CoV-2 spike. Note on this clone: Antigen unknown.

The specimen was peripheral blood, collected in a trial of Ad26.COV2.S vaccine versus placebo. V and J are TRBV19 and TRBJ2-6, with D perhaps TRBD2 (6 bases). The sequence was obtained from a person between 18 and 59 years old who received the Ad26.COV2.S COVID-19 vaccine or a placebo. The CDR3 region is CASSIFGTPIYSGANVLTF. Here the CDR3 DNA reads TGTGCCAGTAGTATTTTCGGGACTCCAATTTACTCTGGGGCCAACGTCCTGACTTTC.